This T cell receptor (beta chain) was identified in a study of blood T cell repertoires in COVID-19. At the level of the study: Acute and convalescent COVID-19 samples came from the United States, Italy and Spain. Sources were T cells, B-cell-depleted T cells, or PBMCs; the material itself was cDNA or gDNA.

This CDR3 is built from 15 residues. V shed 0 bases and J shed 0 bases, with 6 bases lying between them. Germline values: CDR1 SGDLS, CDR2 YYNGEE. This clone has just a few counts. Clones were sequenced by immunoSEQ multiplex PCR, and TCRdb holds only the in-frame ones, with some missing. Of 380,000 or so clones detected, 88% appear once; the ten largest clones hold around 2.1%. Participants were aged roughly 18 to 90 years, lived in 24 US areas, and enrolled virtually. Participants' reported clinical history set cohort assignment. The sample taken for sequencing was PBMCs or T cells enriched from blood (not recorded which). The rearrangement links TRBV9 to TRBJ2-2; D gene unclear. The receptor comes from a woman aged 40 to 55 with acute COVID-19. Here the CDR3 reads CASSVGASNTGELFF. CDR3 DNA sequence: TGTGCCAGCAGCGTAGGAGCCTCGAACACCGGGGAGCTGTTTTTT. The entire variable domain, with the rest obtained from reference TRBV9 and TRBJ2-2, is as follows: DSGVTQTPKHLITATGQRVTLRCSPRSGDLSVYWYQQSLDQGLQFLIQYYNGEERAKGNILERFSAQQFPDLHSELNLSSLELGDSALYFCASSVGASNTGELFFGEGSRLTVL.